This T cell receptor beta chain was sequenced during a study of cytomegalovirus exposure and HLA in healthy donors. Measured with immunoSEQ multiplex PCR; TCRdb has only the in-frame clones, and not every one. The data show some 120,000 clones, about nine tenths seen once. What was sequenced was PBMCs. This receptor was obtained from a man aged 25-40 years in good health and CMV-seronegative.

CDR3 sequence reads: CASIRREGGNEQYF. CDR3 coding DNA: TGTGCCAGCATTCGGCGGGAGGGGGGTAACGAGCAGTACTTC. The rearrangement links TRBV6-4 to TRBJ2-7, with 9 positions matching TRBD2. The length of the CDR3 is 14 residues. Germline lookup yields CDR1 MRHNA and CDR2 SNTAGT. The V gene end was trimmed by 7 bases and the J gene end by 5 bases; junction bases not matched to a gene: 9.